The entry that follows covers one T cell receptor (beta chain) sequence. This CDR3 has 14 amino acids. The germline V gene encodes CDR1 SQVTM and CDR2 ANQGSEA. The V end lost 5 bases, the J end lost 1 base, and 11 bases lay between the germline ends. This specimen comes from a study of cytomegalovirus exposure and HLA in healthy donors. Study-level information: Tens of millions of unique TCRs from HLA-typed donors were held in an early release of data.

This PCR relied on a set of 60 Vbeta primers and 13 Jbeta primers. Measured with immunoSEQ multiplex PCR; TCRdb has only the in-frame clones, and not every one. The sample totals roughly 150,000 clones; its top ten clones hold under 2%. The sequencing input was PBMCs. The chain is built from TRBV29-1 and TRBJ2-2; D may be TRBD1 (6 bases). The receptor was isolated from a woman aged 50 to 65 in good health and CMV-seronegative. The CDR3 region is CSVMGQLNTGELFF. CDR3 DNA sequence: TGCAGCGTTATGGGACAACTGAACACCGGGGAGCTGTTTTTT.